The rows below give T cell receptor beta chains drawn from one sample of a study of T cell responses to AZD1222 COVID-19 vaccine. This table comes from immunoSEQ multiplex PCR, and its TCRdb copy is limited to in-frame clones, with some not included. This table holds around 120,000 clones, 92% found once. Source: peripheral blood, taken 28 days after the second AZD1222 dose. Receptors were obtained from an adult who received the AZD1222 COVID-19 vaccine. CDR3s include the opening cysteine and the closing phenylalanine or tryptophan.

TRBJ1-4	TRBV4-2	14	CASSQDWGMGKLFF
TRBJ2-5	TRBV5-4	16	CASSGGSTGSGETQYF
TRBJ1-5	TRBV28	17	CASSLSGRGEWSQPQHF
TRBJ1-4	TRBV6-2/TRBV6-3	14	CASSSDSTNEKLFF
TRBJ2-5	TRBV3-1/TRBV3-2	12	CASRFHGETQYF
TRBJ1-3	TRBV7-2	15	CASSSPGSSGNTIYF
TRBJ1-1	TRBV25-1	14	CASSEYGSKTEAFF
TRBJ2-7	TRBV10-3	16	CAISESEASGIYEQYF
TRBJ2-7	TRBV28	15	CASSLTGTSGRQQYF
TRBJ2-1	TRBV6-1	13	CASSEWSGNEQFF
TRBJ2-1	TRBV30	14	CAWIAGDHPGEQFF
TRBJ2-7	TRBV7-9	11	CASSLYYEQYF
TRBJ2-7	TRBV19	17	CASSIDQSLGQIYEQYF
TRBJ2-7	TRBV2	14	CASNRLAGVREQYF
TRBJ2-7	TRBV28	15	CASSLTGQGGYEQYF
TRBJ1-5	TRBV5-1	19	CASSLAFRPDSISNQPQHF
TRBJ1-5	TRBV4-1	16	CASSPIPDRGGQPQHF
TRBJ2-7	TRBV4-2	16	CASSQDRTGRFNEQYF
TRBJ2-2	TRBV7-9	15	CASSSPLVNTGELFF
TRBJ2-3	TRBV5-4	18	CASSLGLAGGPSTDTQYF
TRBJ2-3	TRBV29-1	12	CSVEGFSDTQYF
TRBJ1-1	TRBV18	16	CASSLTAGRENTEAFF
TRBJ1-2	TRBV11-2	13	CASSLEGARGYTF
TRBJ2-3	TRBV7-9	18	CASSPSSGSPPSTDTQYF
TRBJ1-4	TRBV2	16	CASSYPGQATNEKLFF
TRBJ1-2	TRBV7-8	18	CASSWAISWADGFYGYTF
TRBJ1-5	TRBV19	17	CASSNPTGDGSNQPQHF
TRBJ2-1	TRBV4-1	17	CASSPRTSKSSYNEQFF
TRBJ2-1	TRBV27	16	CASSLNPTGTYNEQFF
TRBJ2-5	TRBV5-1	16	CASSFRTSGQGETQYF
TRBJ2-1	TRBV5-4	13	CASRRDSYNEQFF
TRBJ1-2	TRBV7-3	12	CASSLTGYGYTF
TRBJ1-3	TRBV7-9	16	CASSPRGTGSGNTIYF
TRBJ2-7	TRBV6-5	13	CASRDRQTWEQYF
TRBJ1-2	TRBV7-3	14	CASSPGQSNYGYTF
TRBJ1-1	TRBV11-1	15	CASSFQGGRGTEAFF
TRBJ2-7	TRBV28	17	CASSYEVGGGGRYEQYF
TRBJ2-1	TRBV6-4	18	CASSAITGTSGSYNEQFF
TRBJ2-5	TRBV28	17	CASRRQGALYFGETQYF
TRBJ1-6	TRBV9	13	CASSSVGGSPLHF
TRBJ2-1	TRBV7-3	16	CASSQWAQGVYNEQFF
TRBJ2-6	TRBV25-1	14	CASVGALGANVLTF
TRBJ2-7	TRBV19	14	CASSLKKLSDEQYF
TRBJ2-5	TRBV7-6	14	CASIPLRERETQYF
TRBJ1-2	TRBV6-5	16	CASSYSKPTEDYGYTF
TRBJ1-5	TRBV28	14	CASTQFPSNQPQHF
TRBJ2-5	TRBV5-4	16	CASSLNAGGDRETQYF
TRBJ2-7	TRBV27	16	CASKSAGASGFYEQYF
TRBJ2-2	TRBV28	15	CASSLVAGGTGELFF
TRBJ2-7	TRBV27	16	CASSPPSGVSFYEQYF
TRBJ1-2	TRBV6-5	14	CASSNNYGNYGYTF
TRBJ1-2	TRBV12-3/TRBV12-4	11	CASSFQYGYTF
TRBJ1-2	TRBV7-9	12	CASSPGQAAYTF
TRBJ1-1	TRBV2	13	CASRTGRNTEAFF
TRBJ1-4	TRBV21-1	17	CASSKGAVPADNEKLFF